A selection of T cell receptor beta chains follows, all from one sample in a study of shared clonotypes between healthy human individuals. Profiled with immunoSEQ multiplex PCR; TCRdb holds only in-frame clones, not every one. In the table there are 950,000 to 1,100,000 clones, roughly 80% of which are singletons. What was sequenced was memory CD4+ T cells sorted from blood. The source is a man between 18 and 29 years old in good health. Both conserved end residues are part of each CDR3. D genes are given only for firm matches. Only part of the rows carry a size: once, few, many, or a class if the clone is expanded.

CDR3nt	CDR3aa	d_gene	j_gene	v_gene	len	abundance
TGTGCCAGTACGTCCTACGATGAGCAGTTCTTC	CASTSYDEQFF	-	TRBJ2-1	TRBV11-2	11	-
TGTGCCAGCAGCGTAGGTCGGGGGGCCCTAAATTACGAGCAGTACTTC	CASSVGRGALNYEQYF	-	TRBJ2-7	TRBV9	16	-
TGTGCCTGGGCTAAGGGAGGGGAAAGGCCCCAGCATTTT	CAWAKGGERPQHF	-	TRBJ1-5	TRBV30	13	-
TGTGCCATCAGTCAAGCGGTTACCTACGAGCAGTACTTC	CAISQAVTYEQYF	-	TRBJ2-7	TRBV10-3	13	-
TGTGCCACCCATTCGGACAACACCGGGGAGCTGTTTTTT	CATHSDNTGELFF	-	TRBJ2-2	TRBV10-3	13	-
TGTGCCAGCAGCGCAGCCCGCTCGGGGGGGGCCCGAGAGACCCAGTACTTC	CASSAARSGGARETQYF	TRBD2	TRBJ2-5	TRBV5-5	17	-
TGTGCCAGCAGCCTCAACAATCAGCCCCAGCATTTT	CASSLNNQPQHF	-	TRBJ1-5	TRBV28	12	few
TGTGCCAGCAGTGCCGGGACAGGGGCCACCCGGAGCACAGATACGCAGTATTTT	CASSAGTGATRSTDTQYF	TRBD1	TRBJ2-3	TRBV25-1	18	-
TGTGCCAGTATTCCCCCCGAACTAGCGGGAGGAATCACAGATACGCAGTATTTT	CASIPPELAGGITDTQYF	TRBD2	TRBJ2-3	TRBV19	18	-
TGTGCCAGCTCACCTGGGACAGGGGCCTACAATGAGCAGTTCTTC	CASSPGTGAYNEQFF	TRBD1	TRBJ2-1	TRBV18	15	-
TGTGCCGGGGGCCAGGGGGCTACAGATACGCAGTATTTT	CAGGQGATDTQYF	TRBD1	TRBJ2-3	TRBV6-1	13	once
TGTGCCAGTAGTGCAGAGGGGGAGGGTCGGAATGAGCAGTTCTTC	CASSAEGEGRNEQFF	-	TRBJ2-1	TRBV19	15	-
TGTGCCAGCAGTCCCGGAGGGGGAGGAGGCTACACCTTC	CASSPGGGGGYTF	-	TRBJ1-2	TRBV28	13	-
TGTGCCAGCAGCTTACGGCTAGCGGGGTCCTACGAGCAGTACTTC	CASSLRLAGSYEQYF	TRBD2	TRBJ2-7	TRBV7-3	15	-
TGTGCCAGCTTTCCCTCGGGACAGAATCAGCCCCAGCATTTT	CASFPSGQNQPQHF	TRBD1	TRBJ1-5	TRBV6-1	14	many
TGTGCCAGTAGTATATCCACAGGGAGGGGCACTGAAGCTTTCTTT	CASSISTGRGTEAFF	-	TRBJ1-1	TRBV19	15	many
TGCGCCAGCAGCTCGGGACAGAACTATGGCTACACCTTC	CASSSGQNYGYTF	TRBD1	TRBJ1-2	TRBV5-1	13	-
TGCGCCAGCAGCCTGGACAGGGCTTGGGGCACTGAAGCTTTCTTT	CASSLDRAWGTEAFF	TRBD1	TRBJ1-1	TRBV5-1	15	-
TGCGCCAGCAGCCCAAGGACAGGGGCCTACAATGAGCAGTTCTTC	CASSPRTGAYNEQFF	TRBD1	TRBJ2-1	TRBV4-1	15	-
TGTGCCAGCAGCCAGAGTAGGGAGCAGTTCTTC	CASSQSREQFF	-	TRBJ2-1	TRBV7-9	11	once
TGCGCCAGCAGCCTTCAAGGGGGTTCCACAGATACGCAGTATTTT	CASSLQGGSTDTQYF	-	TRBJ2-3	TRBV5-1	15	-
TGTGCCAGCAGCCTTCGCGGGGAGACAGTATACAATGAGCAGTTCTTC	CASSLRGETVYNEQFF	-	TRBJ2-1	TRBV14	16	-
TGTGCCAGCAGCTTAGACCCCCCTGGGGTTGGTAATTCACCCCTCCACTTT	CASSLDPPGVGNSPLHF	-	TRBJ1-6	TRBV11-2	17	-
TGTGCCAGCAGTGTTTCTAGGGATGGCTACACCTTC	CASSVSRDGYTF	-	TRBJ1-2	TRBV6-1	12	-
TGTGCCAGCAGCTTCCGGACAGGAGGGGTATACGAGCAGTACTTC	CASSFRTGGVYEQYF	-	TRBJ2-7	TRBV7-2	15	-
TGTGCCAGCAGCCCTAATTGGGATACGCAGTATTTT	CASSPNWDTQYF	-	TRBJ2-3	TRBV27	12	-
TGTGCCAGTAGCACTGCCCTTTATGGCTACACCTTC	CASSTALYGYTF	-	TRBJ1-2	TRBV28	12	-
TGTGCCAGCAGCCTCCTAGGGACAGGGGCCCCAACTAATGAAAAACTGTTTTTT	CASSLLGTGAPTNEKLFF	TRBD1	TRBJ1-4	TRBV7-3	18	once
TGCAGTGCTAGCGGGGGGGCTACCCAGTACTTC	CSASGGATQYF	TRBD2	TRBJ2-5	TRBV20-1	11	-
TGTGCCAGCAGTTTAAGGACTCGGGCCTACGAGCAGTACTTC	CASSLRTRAYEQYF	-	TRBJ2-7	TRBV27	14	-
TGTGCCAGCAAGGAGGCAAGTGTCCACGGCTACACCTTC	CASKEASVHGYTF	-	TRBJ1-2	TRBV28	13	-
TGTGCCAGCAGCCAAGATGTGGGGGCGAGAATGAACACTGAAGCTTTCTTT	CASSQDVGARMNTEAFF	-	TRBJ1-1	TRBV14	17	-
TGTGCCAGCAGCGTAGCGGTAGCGAGAGGGGAGACCCAGTACTTC	CASSVAVARGETQYF	-	TRBJ2-5	TRBV9	15	-
TGCGCCAGCAGGGTGGAGCTGAATGGGGCCAACGTCCTGACTTTC	CASRVELNGANVLTF	-	TRBJ2-6	TRBV10-2	15	-
TGTGCCAGCAGCAAAGACCTAGCGGGGCACTACGAGCAGTACTTC	CASSKDLAGHYEQYF	TRBD2	TRBJ2-7	TRBV7-2	15	few
TGTGCCAGCAGTGATAGTAGCGGGAGAGCTGAGCAGTTCTTC	CASSDSSGRAEQFF	TRBD2	TRBJ2-1	TRBV6-1	14	-
TGTGCCAGCAGCTTAGGGACTAGCGGGGGTTCGGGGGAGACCCAGTACTTC	CASSLGTSGGSGETQYF	TRBD2	TRBJ2-5	TRBV11-2	17	-
TGTGCCAGCAGCTTGGCCGGTTACTTAGGGACCCAGTACTTC	CASSLAGYLGTQYF	-	TRBJ2-5	TRBV5-4	14	-
TGTGCCAGCAGTAGCCTTACAGCAGATACGCAGTATTTT	CASSSLTADTQYF	-	TRBJ2-3	TRBV6-5	13	-
TGTGCCAGCAGCCCCCAGGGGGCTTGGACTGAAGCTTTCTTT	CASSPQGAWTEAFF	TRBD1	TRBJ1-1	TRBV7-8	14	-
TGCGCCAGCTCTCAAGGACAGGGCGGCTCAGATACGCAGTATTTT	CASSQGQGGSDTQYF	TRBD1	TRBJ2-3	TRBV5-1	15	-
TGCGCCAGCAGCAAAGGACAGGGGCCCGCGGCCTATAATTCACCCCTCCACTTT	CASSKGQGPAAYNSPLHF	TRBD1	TRBJ1-6	TRBV5-1	18	few